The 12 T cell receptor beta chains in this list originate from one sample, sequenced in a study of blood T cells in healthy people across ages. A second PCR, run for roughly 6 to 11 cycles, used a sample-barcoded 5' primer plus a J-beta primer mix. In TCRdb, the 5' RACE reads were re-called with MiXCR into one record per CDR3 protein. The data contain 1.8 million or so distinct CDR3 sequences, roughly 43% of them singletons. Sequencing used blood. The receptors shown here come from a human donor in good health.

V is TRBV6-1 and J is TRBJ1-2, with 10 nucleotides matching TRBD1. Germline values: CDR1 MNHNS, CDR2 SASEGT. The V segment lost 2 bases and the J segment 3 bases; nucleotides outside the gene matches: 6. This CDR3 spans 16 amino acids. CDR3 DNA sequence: TGTGCCAGCAGTGAACGTACCGGGACAGGGGACTATGGCTACACCTTC. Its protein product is CASSERTGTGDYGYTF.

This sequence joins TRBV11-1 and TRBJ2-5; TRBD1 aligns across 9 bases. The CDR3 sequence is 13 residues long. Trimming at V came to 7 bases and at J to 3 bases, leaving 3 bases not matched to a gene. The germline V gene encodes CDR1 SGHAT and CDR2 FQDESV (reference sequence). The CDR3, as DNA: TGTGCCAGCACGGGACAGGGAAAAGAGACCCAGTACTTC. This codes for CASTGQGKETQYF.

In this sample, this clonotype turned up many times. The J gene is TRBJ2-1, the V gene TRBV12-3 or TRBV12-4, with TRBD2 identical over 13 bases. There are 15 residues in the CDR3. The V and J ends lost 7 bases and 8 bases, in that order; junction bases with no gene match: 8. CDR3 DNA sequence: TGTGCCAGCACACCACTAGCGGGGGGGCCCTATGAGCAGTTCTTC. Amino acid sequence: CASTPLAGGPYEQFF.

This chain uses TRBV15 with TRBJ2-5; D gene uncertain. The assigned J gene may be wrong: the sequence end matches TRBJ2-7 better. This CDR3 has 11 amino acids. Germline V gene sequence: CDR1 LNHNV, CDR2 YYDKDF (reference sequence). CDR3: CATSREIEQYF. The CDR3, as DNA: TGTGCCACCAGCAGGGAGATCGAGCAGTACTTC.

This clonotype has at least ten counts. The CDR3 region is CASSLSSYYGYTF. CDR3 DNA sequence: TGTGCCAGCAGCTTAAGTTCCTACTATGGCTACACCTTC. V gene TRBV7-2 combines with J gene TRBJ1-2, with no clear D. Germline values: CDR1 SGHTA, CDR2 FQGNSA. The CDR3 loop spans 13 amino acids. Trimming stripped 2 bases from V and 3 bases from J, with 7 bases between.

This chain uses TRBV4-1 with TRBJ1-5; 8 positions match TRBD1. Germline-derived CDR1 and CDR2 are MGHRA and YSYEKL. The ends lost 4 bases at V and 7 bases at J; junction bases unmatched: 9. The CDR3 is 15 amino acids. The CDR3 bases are TGCGCCAGCAGCCGCCGGAACAGGGGGGGGCAGCCCCAGCATTTT. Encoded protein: CASSRRNRGGQPQHF.

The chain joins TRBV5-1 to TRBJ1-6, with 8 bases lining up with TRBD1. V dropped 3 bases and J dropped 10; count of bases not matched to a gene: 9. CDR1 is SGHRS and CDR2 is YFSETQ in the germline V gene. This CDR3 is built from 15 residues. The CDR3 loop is CASSSGGNRGSPLHF. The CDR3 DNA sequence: TGCGCCAGCAGCTCTGGAGGGAACAGGGGGTCACCCCTCCACTTT. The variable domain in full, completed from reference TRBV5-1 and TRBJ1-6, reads KAGVTQTPRYLIKTRGQQVTLSCSPISGHRSVSWYQQTPGQGLQFLFEYFSETQRNKGNFPGRFSGRQFSNSRSEMNVSTLELGDSALYLCASSSGGNRGSPLHFGNGTRLTVT.

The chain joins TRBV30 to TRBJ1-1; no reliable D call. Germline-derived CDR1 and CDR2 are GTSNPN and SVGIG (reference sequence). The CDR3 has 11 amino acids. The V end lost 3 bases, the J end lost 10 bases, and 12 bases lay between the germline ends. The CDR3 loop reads CAWSPDFGAFF. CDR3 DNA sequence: TGTGCCTGGAGCCCAGATTTTGGAGCTTTCTTT.

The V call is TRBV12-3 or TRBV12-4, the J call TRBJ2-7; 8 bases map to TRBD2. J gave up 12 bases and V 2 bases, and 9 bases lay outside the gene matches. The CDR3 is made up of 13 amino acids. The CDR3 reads CASSLTSGTVWYF. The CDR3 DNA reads TGTGCCAGCAGTTTAACTAGCGGCACCGTGTGGTACTTC.

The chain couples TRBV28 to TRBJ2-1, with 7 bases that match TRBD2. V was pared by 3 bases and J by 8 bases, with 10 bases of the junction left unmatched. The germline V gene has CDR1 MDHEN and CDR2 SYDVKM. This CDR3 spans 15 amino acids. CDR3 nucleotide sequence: TGTGCCAGCAGTTTCGCCGGGGGGAGCGCGGATGAGCAGTTCTTC. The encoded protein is CASSFAGGSADEQFF.

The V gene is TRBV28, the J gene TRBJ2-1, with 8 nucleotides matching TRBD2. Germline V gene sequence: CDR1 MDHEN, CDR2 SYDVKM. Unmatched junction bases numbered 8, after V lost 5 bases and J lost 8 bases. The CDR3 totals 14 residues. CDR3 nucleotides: TGTGCCAGCAGTCCCGGTGATAGCGGGGATGAGCAGTTCTTC. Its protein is CASSPGDSGDEQFF.

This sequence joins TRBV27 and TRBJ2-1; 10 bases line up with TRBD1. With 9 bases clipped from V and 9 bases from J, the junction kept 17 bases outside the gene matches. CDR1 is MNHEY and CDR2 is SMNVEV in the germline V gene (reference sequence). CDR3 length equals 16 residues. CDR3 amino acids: CASNSPGQGKFREQFF. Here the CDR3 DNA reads TGTGCCAGTAATTCTCCGGGACAGGGGAAATTTCGTGAGCAGTTCTTC.